The 30 T cell receptor beta chains listed next were all sequenced from one sample in a study of Ad26.COV2.S vaccination and SARS-CoV-2 variants. Sequenced by immunoSEQ multiplex PCR; TCRdb stores in-frame clones only, minus some. The repertoire has about 500,000 clones, 80% to 90% of them found once; the top ten carry about 1.5%. Treatment of the sample: about 20 received Ad26.COV2.S at low or high dose, single or two shots; 5 received placebo; per-sample allocation not given. The investigators took samples on day 63 after the first vaccine or placebo injection. Sequenced here: peripheral blood, sampled in a trial of Ad26.COV2.S vaccine versus placebo. The receptors were sampled from a person aged 18 to 59 who received the Ad26.COV2.S COVID-19 vaccine or a placebo.

This chain connects TRBV6-5 to TRBJ2-1, with TRBD2 matching 7 bases. Unmatched junction bases numbered 8, after V lost 6 bases and J lost 3 bases. The CDR3 runs to 15 residues. Germline V gene sequence: CDR1 MNHEY, CDR2 SVGAGI. This chain's CDR3 is CASRHTGLIYNEQFF. The CDR3 DNA reads TGTGCCAGCAGGCATACGGGACTAATCTACAATGAGCAGTTCTTC.

This chain links TRBV6-5 with TRBJ1-1, with D tentatively TRBD1 (5 bases). CDR3 length: 13 amino acids. V lost 0 bases to trimming and J lost 6 bases, with 8 bases between them. CDR1 and CDR2 (germline): MNHEY, SVGAGI. CDR3 in DNA: TGTGCCAGCAGTTACTCGGGGGTAGCTGAAGCTTTCTTT. Its translation: CASSYSGVAEAFF.

V is TRBV25-1 and J is TRBJ2-6; tentative D call: TRBD2 (6 bases). CDR3 length equals 16 residues. From germline, CDR1 is MGHDK and CDR2 SYGVNS. The ends were cut back, 7 bases at V and 2 bases at J, with 15 bases in the middle. The CDR3 spells CASKDVEGAGANVLTF. For the CDR3, the DNA is TGTGCCAGCAAGGACGTGGAGGGAGCTGGGGCCAACGTCCTGACTTTC.

This sequence joins TRBV2 and TRBJ2-1; D is possibly TRBD2 (5 bases). Germline V gives CDR1 SNHLY, CDR2 FYNNEI. V lost 4 bases and J 7 bases, leaving 8 bases between the germline ends. CDR3 length equals 12 residues. The CDR3, as DNA: TGTGCCAGCAGTGTCTGGAGGAATGAGCAGTTCTTC. Translation gives CASSVWRNEQFF.

V is TRBV6-6 and J is TRBJ2-7, with D possibly being TRBD1 (5 bases). The V gene's germline CDR1 is MNHNY and CDR2 SVGAGI (reference sequence). V was clipped by 6 bases and J by 2 bases, with 14 bases between them. The CDR3 is 14 residues long. CDR3 nucleotide sequence: TGTGCCAGCAGGCACCAGACAGAAACCTACGAGCAGTACTTC. It codes for CASRHQTETYEQYF.

V is TRBV27 and J is TRBJ1-2; D not resolved. Per germline, CDR1 MNHEY and CDR2 SMNVEV (reference sequence). The CDR3 totals 13 residues. The germline V and J ends were trimmed by 3 bases and 10 bases, with 15 bases remaining between them. The CDR3 DNA sequence: TGTGCCAGCAGTTTCTTGGGCAGGAGGGACTACACCTTC. This encodes CASSFLGRRDYTF.

CDR3 residues: CASSLGTLSYEQYF. CDR3 bases: TGTGCCAGCAGCCTCGGGACATTATCCTACGAGCAGTACTTC. The rearrangement links TRBV7-6 to TRBJ2-7; the D gene is possibly TRBD1 (6 bases). Germline CDR1 SGHVS, CDR2 FNYEAQ. V lost 5 bases and J 1 base, leaving 12 bases between the germline ends. The CDR3 is 14 amino acids.

The chain is built from TRBV7-8 and TRBJ1-2, with D tentatively TRBD1 (6 bases). There are 17 residues in the CDR3. Trimming removed 1 base from V and 6 bases from J, with 21 bases in between. Looked up from germline, CDR1 is SGHVS and CDR2 is FQNEAQ. CDR3 nucleotides: TGTGCCAGCAGCTTAGTTCGGGGCAGGGGCTCGAACGATGGCTACACCTTC. Protein sequence: CASSLVRGRGSNDGYTF. The full variable domain, rest sourced from reference TRBV7-8 and TRBJ1-2, is GAGVSQSPRYKVAKRGQDVALRCDPISGHVSLFWYQQALGQGPEFLTYFQNEAQLDKSGLPSDRFFAERPEGSVSTLKIQRTQQEDSAVYLCASSLVRGRGSNDGYTFGSGTRLTVV.

This chain connects TRBV4-1 to TRBJ2-2; D is unresolved. V lost 0 bases and J 0 bases, leaving 17 bases between the germline ends. Germline-derived CDR1 and CDR2 are MGHRA and YSYEKL. This CDR3 is built from 19 residues. The CDR3 DNA sequence: TGCGCCAGCAGCCAAGAGGTCTCCGTGCTACAAACGAACACCGGGGAGCTGTTTTTT. It translates to CASSQEVSVLQTNTGELFF.

The chain recombines TRBV15 with TRBJ2-3, with D uncertain. V gave up 0 bases and J gave up 4 bases, with 8 bases separating them. CDR1 LNHNV and CDR2 YYDKDF come from the germline V gene (reference sequence). The CDR3 spans 14 residues. CDR3 amino acids: CATSRDLGPDTQYF. The CDR3, as DNA: TGTGCCACCAGCAGAGATCTAGGTCCAGATACGCAGTATTTT.

The chain employs TRBV15 and TRBJ2-7; 9 nucleotides line up with TRBD2. The germline gives CDR1 LNHNV, CDR2 YYDKDF (reference sequence). J gave up 3 bases and V 0 bases, and 0 bases lay outside the gene matches. CDR3 length equals 14 residues. CDR3 sequence (DNA): TGTGCCACCAGCAGAGATAGCGGGAGCTACGAGCAGTACTTC. It is translated as CATSRDSGSYEQYF.

This clone has a single count. This chain links TRBV11-2 with TRBJ2-2, with D unclear. Germline assignment: CDR1 SGHAT and CDR2 FQNNGV. Between the trimmed V and J ends, which lost 3 bases and 0 bases, there was a span of 2 bases. The CDR3 totals 13 residues. CDR3 region: CASSFTNTGELFF. CDR3 DNA: TGTGCCAGCAGCTTCACGAACACCGGGGAGCTGTTTTTT.

The chain couples TRBV27 to TRBJ1-5; tentative D call: TRBD1 (5 bases). The V gene's germline CDR1 is MNHEY and CDR2 SMNVEV (reference sequence). CDR3 length: 18 residues. Trimming left V 5 bases short and J 0 bases short, with 20 bases between. CDR3 in DNA: TGTGCCAGCAGTCTAAATGCGTGGGACCGTTTTAGCAATCAGCCCCAGCATTTT. As protein: CASSLNAWDRFSNQPQHF.

The genes are TRBV15 and TRBJ2-7, with 9 bases aligning to TRBD1. The V gene's germline CDR1 is LNHNV and CDR2 YYDKDF (reference sequence). CDR3 length: 15 residues. Trimming took 6 bases from V and 4 from J; bases not matched to a gene: 10. Written as DNA, the CDR3 is TGTGCCACCAGGCCGGAAGGGACAGGGTTGTACGAGCAGTACTTC. This gives the protein CATRPEGTGLYEQYF.

The chain employs TRBV11-2 and TRBJ2-2; no clear D. Germline V gene sequence: CDR1 SGHAT, CDR2 FQNNGV. The V gene lost 6 bases and the J gene lost 5 bases, with 10 bases spanning the gap. The CDR3 totals 13 residues. The CDR3 protein is CASSVLITGELFF. The CDR3 DNA reads TGTGCCAGCAGTGTTCTCATTACCGGGGAGCTGTTTTTT.

The V gene is TRBV6-2 or TRBV6-3, the J gene TRBJ2-7, with 7 bases that match TRBD1. V shed 5 bases and J 4 bases; nucleotides not matched to a gene: 2. CDR3 size: 12 residues. Germline V gene sequence: CDR1 MNHEY, CDR2 SVGEGT. The CDR3 coding sequence is TGTGCCAGCAGTCCCAGGGGGTACGAGCAGTACTTC. It encodes CASSPRGYEQYF.

The V gene is TRBV7-2, the J gene TRBJ2-1, with D perhaps being TRBD1 or TRBD2 (6 bases each). Germline assignment: CDR1 SGHTA and CDR2 FQGNSA. This CDR3 region has 15 residues. V was pared by 5 bases and J by 6 bases, with 17 bases between. In DNA form, the CDR3 reads TGTGCCAGCAGCACCCGATGGGGGGCGATCAATGAGCAGTTCTTC. This sequence encodes CASSTRWGAINEQFF. Looking up the rest from reference TRBV7-2 and TRBJ2-1 gives the full variable domain: GAGVSQSPSNKVTEKGKDVELRCDPISGHTALYWYRQSLGQGLEFLIYFQGNSAPDKSGLPSDRFSAERTGGSVSTLTIQRTQQEDSAVYLCASSTRWGAINEQFFGPGTRLTVL.

The chain employs TRBV28 and TRBJ2-2; D possibly matches TRBD1 or TRBD2 (5 bases each). Per the germline V gene, CDR1 is MDHEN and CDR2 is SYDVKM. This CDR3 is 15 amino acids long. V gave up 10 bases and J gave up 4 bases, with 19 bases separating them. CDR3 sequence: CAINSMGGTTGELFF. The CDR3 DNA follows: TGTGCCATCAACTCTATGGGTGGGACCACCGGGGAGCTGTTTTTT.

The chain carries TRBV6-5 and TRBJ1-2; 11 bases are a match to TRBD1. In germline, CDR1 is MNHEY, CDR2 SVGAGI. This CDR3 is 15 amino acids long. Losses at the gene ends were 6 bases for V and 3 bases for J; bases not matched to a gene: 6. This CDR3 is CASRSGTGGYYGYTF. The CDR3, as DNA: TGTGCCAGCAGGTCCGGGACAGGGGGTTACTATGGCTACACCTTC.

CDR3 loop: CASSIRYQRGREKLFF. DNA of the CDR3: TGTGCCAGTAGTATCCGGTACCAGAGGGGGCGCGAAAAACTGTTTTTT. The J gene is TRBJ1-4, the V gene TRBV19, with 7 bases fitting TRBD1. Looked up from germline, CDR1 is LNHDA and CDR2 is SQIVND (reference sequence). The V gene end was trimmed by 3 bases and the J gene end by 8 bases; junction bases not matched to a gene: 12. This CDR3 spans 16 amino acids.

V usage is TRBV5-1 and J usage is TRBJ2-3, with a tentative D call TRBD2 (6 bases). Trimming pared 0 bases from V and 3 bases from J, leaving 11 bases between. This CDR3 is built from 15 residues. Germline V CDR1 and CDR2: SGHRS, YFSETQ. Here the CDR3 reads CASSLDGGGTDTQYF. Written as DNA, the CDR3 is TGCGCCAGCAGCTTGGACGGGGGTGGGACAGATACGCAGTATTTT.

The V gene is TRBV20-1, the J gene TRBJ2-7, with TRBD1 as a possible D gene (5 bases). The CDR3 sequence is 10 residues long. From germline, CDR1 is DFQATT and CDR2 SNEGSKA (reference sequence). In DNA form, the CDR3 reads TGCAGGGAACAGGCTCCCGAGCAGTACTTC. It is translated as CREQAPEQYF.

The CDR3 coding sequence is TGTGCCAGCATTACCTCAGGGTTGAGCACAGATACGCAGTATTTT. Its protein is CASITSGLSTDTQYF. The V call is TRBV6-6, the J call TRBJ2-3; maybe TRBD1 (5 bases). Per the germline V gene, CDR1 is MNHNY and CDR2 is SVGAGI (reference sequence). This CDR3 is built from 15 residues. With 7 bases removed from V and 0 bases from J, the gap between germline ends came to 14 bases.

The V gene is TRBV4-2, the J gene TRBJ2-7; D is perhaps TRBD1 (7 bases). The CDR3 has 16 residues. Germline CDR1 and CDR2: LGHNA and YNFKEQ. The ends were cut back, 0 bases at V and 4 bases at J, with 16 bases in the middle. Written as DNA, the CDR3 is TGTGCCAGCAGCCAAGATAGAGACAGGGAGGCTTACGAGCAGTACTTC. This codes for CASSQDRDREAYEQYF.

The rearrangement links TRBV9 to TRBJ2-1; 11 bases line up with TRBD2. Germline-derived CDR1 and CDR2 are SGDLS and YYNGEE. V was pared by 3 bases and J by 2 bases, with 4 bases of the junction left unmatched. This CDR3 has 16 residues. The CDR3 region has the DNA TGTGCCAGCAGCGGGGAACTAGCGGGGGCCTACAATGAGCAGTTCTTC. It specifies CASSGELAGAYNEQFF.

The rearrangement uses TRBV7-2 and TRBJ2-5; tentatively, D is TRBD1 or TRBD2 (5 bases each). This CDR3 contains 15 residues. Trimming removed 1 base at V and 1 base at J, with 10 bases between. The V gene's germline CDR1 is SGHTA and CDR2 FQGNSA. The chain's CDR3 is CASSLGRGTQETQYF. As DNA, the CDR3 is TGTGCCAGCAGCTTAGGCCGGGGCACCCAAGAGACCCAGTACTTC.

This chain links TRBV15 with TRBJ2-7; no clear D gene. Germline V gene data show CDR1 as LNHNV and CDR2 as YYDKDF (reference sequence). The V end was cut by 2 bases, the J end by 5 bases, with 16 bases between. CDR3 length: 15 residues. DNA of the CDR3: TGTGCCACCAGCAGATATGCCGTGGGCCTGAACGAGCAGTACTTC. The encoded protein is CATSRYAVGLNEQYF.

The chain is built from TRBV11-2 and TRBJ2-1, with a weak D call TRBD2 (5 bases). V lost 1 base to trimming and J lost 2 bases, with 18 bases between them. The germline gives CDR1 SGHAT, CDR2 FQNNGV. CDR3 length: 18 amino acids. This CDR3 reads CASSLGANGGLAYNEQFF. The CDR3 bases are TGTGCCAGCAGCTTAGGAGCAAATGGAGGTCTAGCCTACAATGAGCAGTTCTTC.

This chain joins TRBV6-5 and TRBJ1-4; 7 bases fit TRBD1. The CDR3 is 13 amino acids. With V trimmed by 9 bases and J by 8 bases, 9 bases remained unmatched. Germline CDR1 reads MNHEY; CDR2 reads SVGAGI. CDR3 DNA: TGTGCCAGTAGTAACAGGGGAGGGGAAAAACTGTTTTTT. Translating gives CASSNRGGEKLFF.

The chain links TRBV3-1 (or the pseudogene TRBV3-2) to TRBJ1-6, with D hard to call. CDR1 is LGHDT, CDR2 YNNKEL, per germline (reference sequence). V lost 1 base and J 7 bases, leaving 11 bases between the germline ends. The CDR3 sequence is 15 residues long. The CDR3 loop reads CASSQVWQKNSPLHF. CDR3 sequence (DNA): TGTGCCAGCAGCCAAGTGTGGCAGAAAAATTCACCCCTCCACTTT.